One and the same sample provided the 18 T cell receptor beta chains below, sequenced in a study of blood T cell repertoires in COVID-19. Assay used: immunoSEQ multiplex PCR; TCRdb lists only in-frame clones, some missing. This sample has 130,000 to 150,000 clones, with 88% found just once. Sequenced sample: peripheral blood. The origin of the receptors is a man aged 50-59 years with active or convalescent COVID-19.

Written as DNA, the CDR3 is TGTGCCAGCCCTCCCCCAGGGGCCTACGAGCAGTACTTC. It specifies CASPPPGAYEQYF. This chain uses TRBV5-8 with TRBJ2-7; D is possibly TRBD1 (6 bases). V lost 7 bases to trimming and J lost 2 bases, with 13 bases between them. Germline V gene lookup returns CDR1 SGHTS and CDR2 YDEGEE. The CDR3 has 13 residues.

This chain connects TRBV7-9 to TRBJ1-5; D is perhaps TRBD1 (5 bases). The CDR3 has 16 residues. V was clipped by 1 base and J by 2 bases, with 12 bases between them. Per the germline V gene, CDR1 is SEHNR and CDR2 is FQNEAQ (reference sequence). CDR3: CASSLGAGLGNQPQHF. The CDR3 DNA reads TGTGCCAGCAGCTTAGGGGCAGGGCTAGGCAATCAGCCCCAGCATTTT.

This chain connects TRBV6-5 to TRBJ2-2; a weak D match, TRBD1 (7 bases). Germline CDR1 MNHEY, CDR2 SVGAGI. The CDR3 is 14 amino acids. Trimming took 7 bases from V and 5 from J, leaving 14 bases between them. CDR3 in amino acids: CASIFRGRTGELFF. DNA for the CDR3: TGTGCCAGCATTTTCAGGGGGAGGACCGGGGAGCTGTTTTTT.

The rearrangement uses TRBV9 and TRBJ2-7; 8 nucleotides match TRBD2. The V gene's germline CDR1 is SGDLS and CDR2 YYNGEE. V shed 1 base, J shed 1 base, and the junction held 4 bases outside the gene matches. The CDR3 contains 15 residues. CDR3 nucleotide sequence: TGTGCCAGCAGCGTATATAGCGGGACTTCCTACGAGCAGTACTTC. Its protein product is CASSVYSGTSYEQYF.

V usage is TRBV5-1 and J usage is TRBJ2-7, with TRBD2 identical over 7 bases. This CDR3 is built from 15 residues. CDR1 is SGHRS and CDR2 is YFSETQ in the germline V gene. V was pared by 3 bases and J by 6 bases, with 12 bases of the junction left unmatched. The CDR3 here is CASSWGGGLDSEQYF. In DNA form, the CDR3 reads TGCGCCAGCAGCTGGGGGGGAGGCCTGGACTCCGAGCAGTACTTC.

The rearrangement uses TRBV10-2 and TRBJ1-4; D not certain. Looked up from germline, CDR1 is WSHSY and CDR2 is SAAADI. V gave up 3 bases and J gave up 3 bases, with 11 bases separating them. The CDR3 sequence is 15 residues long. The CDR3 DNA reads as TGCGCCAGCAGTGATAGGAGGGAGGCTAATGAAAAACTGTTTTTT. This translates into CASSDRREANEKLFF.

The chain links TRBV30 to TRBJ1-1; 7 nucleotides match TRBD1. This CDR3 has 12 amino acids. The germline gives CDR1 GTSNPN, CDR2 SVGIG (reference sequence). J gave up 7 bases and V 5 bases, and 7 bases lay outside the gene matches. CDR3 bases: TGTGCCTGGGATAACAGGGGCCGTGAAGCTTTCTTT. Translated: CAWDNRGREAFF. Looking up the rest from reference TRBV30 and TRBJ1-1 gives the full variable domain: SQTIHQWPATLVQPVGSPLSLECTVEGTSNPNLYWYRQAAGRGLQLLFYSVGIGQISSEVPQNLSASRPQDRQFILSSKKLLLSDSGFYLCAWDNRGREAFFGQGTRLTVV.

The V and J genes are TRBV5-1 and TRBJ2-3; TRBD2 agrees at 12 bases. V lost 4 bases and J lost 5; bases outside the gene matches: 11. Germline V gives CDR1 SGHRS, CDR2 YFSETQ. The CDR3 extends over 17 amino acids. CDR3 amino acids: CASSGGLAGSRVDTQYF. The DNA of the CDR3 is TGCGCCAGCAGCGGAGGACTAGCGGGGTCCAGGGTAGATACGCAGTATTTT.

The chain links TRBV2 to TRBJ1-2, with TRBD1 as a possible D gene (6 bases). CDR1 is SNHLY and CDR2 is FYNNEI in the germline V gene. The V and J ends lost 1 base and 0 bases respectively, with 15 bases between them. The CDR3 runs 17 residues. CDR3 region: CASSEVSGVLANYGYTF. Here the CDR3 DNA reads TGTGCCAGCAGTGAAGTCTCAGGGGTCTTAGCTAACTATGGCTACACCTTC.

The chain couples TRBV19 to TRBJ1-2; D is ambiguous. Trimming cost V 5 bases and J 2 bases, with 12 bases left between them. Per the germline V gene, CDR1 is LNHDA and CDR2 is SQIVND (reference sequence). The CDR3 totals 14 residues. DNA of the CDR3: TGTGCCAGTAGTGACTCGGGAACCAACTATGGCTACACCTTC. It encodes CASSDSGTNYGYTF.

The V and J genes are TRBV30 and TRBJ1-5, with TRBD1 matching over 8 bases. Germline values: CDR1 GTSNPN, CDR2 SVGIG (reference sequence). V dropped 2 bases and J dropped 2; count of bases not matched to a gene: 2. The CDR3 is made up of 14 amino acids. The CDR3 nucleotides are TGTGCCTGGAGTACGGACAGGGGCAATCAGCCCCAGCATTTT. Residues: CAWSTDRGNQPQHF.

This clone occurred once. The CDR3 sequence is CASSPREGAWRDTQYF. CDR3 in DNA: TGTGCCAGCAGTCCACGGGAGGGGGCTTGGAGAGATACGCAGTATTTT. The genes are TRBV6-2 or TRBV6-3 and TRBJ2-3; tentative D call: TRBD2 (8 bases). The CDR3 contains 16 residues. Between the trimmed V and J ends, which lost 5 bases and 5 bases, there was a span of 20 bases. CDR1 is MNHEY, CDR2 SVGEGT, per germline.

The chain links TRBV5-4 to TRBJ2-3; 14 nucleotides match TRBD2. Trimming took 3 bases from V and 6 from J; bases not matched to a gene: 15. Germline CDR1 is SGHNT and CDR2 is YYREEE (reference sequence). There are 19 residues in the CDR3. The DNA of the CDR3 is TGTGCCAGCAGCTCGAGGAGGTCCGGACTAGCGGGAGGATGGGATACGCAGTATTTT. This gives the protein CASSSRRSGLAGGWDTQYF.

This chain links TRBV7-9 with TRBJ1-2, with 8 bases fitting TRBD1. Trimming removed 0 bases from V and 8 bases from J; junction bases left unmatched: 14. The CDR3 is 17 residues long. CDR1 is SEHNR, CDR2 FQNEAQ, per germline (reference sequence). This CDR3 is CASSLAETGTGGVGYTF. CDR3 DNA: TGTGCCAGCAGCTTAGCGGAGACCGGGACAGGCGGAGTGGGCTACACCTTC.

This chain joins TRBV27 and TRBJ1-6; possibly TRBD1 for D (5 bases). The CDR3 covers 16 residues. The V end was cut by 4 bases, the J end by 8 bases, with 18 bases between. Germline V gives CDR1 MNHEY, CDR2 SMNVEV (reference sequence). The CDR3 sequence: CASSYLPYRKDSPLHF. CDR3 in DNA: TGTGCCAGCAGTTACCTCCCCTACAGGAAAGATTCACCCCTCCACTTT.

V and J are TRBV6-5 and TRBJ2-1; TRBD1 agrees at 8 bases. Losses at the gene ends were 10 bases for V and 0 bases for J; bases not matched to a gene: 8. The CDR3 consists of 15 residues. Germline V gene data show CDR1 as MNHEY and CDR2 as SVGAGI. The CDR3 coding sequence is TGTGCCACCAGGGGGCAACTTTTCTCCTACAATGAGCAGTTCTTC. Translating it yields CATRGQLFSYNEQFF.

The genes are TRBV6-5 and TRBJ1-3; 10 bases line up with TRBD1. V dropped 6 bases and J dropped 4; count of bases not matched to a gene: 6. This CDR3 has 15 amino acids. Germline lookup yields CDR1 MNHEY and CDR2 SVGAGI. CDR3 nucleotides: TGTGCCAGCAGCTCCGACAGGGGGCAAGGAAACACCATATATTTT. Translating it yields CASSSDRGQGNTIYF.

The chain carries TRBV4-3 and TRBJ1-2; the D gene is possibly TRBD1 (5 bases). With 2 bases removed from V and 8 bases from J, the gap between germline ends came to 18 bases. The CDR3 loop spans 15 amino acids. Germline CDR1 is LGHNA and CDR2 is YSLEER. CDR3 protein: CASSQRVGLPEGYTF. CDR3 DNA sequence: TGCGCCAGCAGCCAAAGAGTGGGACTCCCAGAAGGCTACACCTTC.